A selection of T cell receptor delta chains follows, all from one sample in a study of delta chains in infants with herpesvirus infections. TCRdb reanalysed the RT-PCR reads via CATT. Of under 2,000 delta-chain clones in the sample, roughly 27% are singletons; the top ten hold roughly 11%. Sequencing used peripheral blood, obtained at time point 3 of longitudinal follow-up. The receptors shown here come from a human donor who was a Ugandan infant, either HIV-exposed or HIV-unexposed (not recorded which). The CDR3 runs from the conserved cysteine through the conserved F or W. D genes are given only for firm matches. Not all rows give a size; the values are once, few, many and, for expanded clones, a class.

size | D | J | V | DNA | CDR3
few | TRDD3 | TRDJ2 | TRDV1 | TGTGCTCTTGGGCCCTCTCAGACCTTCCCATACTGGGGGAAAGGTCGCGCAGCACAACTCTTCTTT | CALGPSQTFPYWGKGRAAQLFF
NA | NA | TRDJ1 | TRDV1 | TGTGCTCTTGGGGATCCCCGTCTGTGGGATCTTTCGTCCGATAAACTCATCTTT | CALGDPRLWDLSSDKLIF
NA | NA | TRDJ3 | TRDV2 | TGTGCCTGTGACACCGTGGTTACGGGGAGCTCCTGGGACACCCGACAGATGTTTTTC | CACDTVVTGSSWDTRQMFF
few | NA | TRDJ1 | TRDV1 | NA | CALGNPLGGPGGYVLLYTDKLIF
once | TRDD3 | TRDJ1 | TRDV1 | TGTGCTCTTGGGGAACGCGGCTACTTGGGTACTGGGGGATACCCCCTGGGGGGCGATAAACTCATCTTT | CALGERGYLGTGGYPLGGDKLIF
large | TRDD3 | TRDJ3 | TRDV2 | TGTGCCTGTGACAACTACTGGGGGATACAGCCCTGGGACACCCGACAGATGTTTTTC | CACDNYWGIQPWDTRQMFF
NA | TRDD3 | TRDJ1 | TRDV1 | TGTGCTCTTGGGGAACAGTTTATCCGCTACTGGGGGATAATTGCCGATAAACTCATCTTT | CALGEQFIRYWGIIADKLIF
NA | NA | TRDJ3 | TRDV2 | TGTGCCTGTGACACCGTACTGGAATCTAGCTCCTGGGACACCCGACAGATGTTTTTC | CACDTVLESSSWDTRQMFF
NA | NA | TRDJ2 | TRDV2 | TGTGCCTGTGACACCGTGGGAACCGTTTTGACAGCACAACTCTTCTTT | CACDTVGTVLTAQLFF
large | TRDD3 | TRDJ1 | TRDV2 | TGTGCCTGTGAACCGCTGGGGGATACGGGGGATAAACTCATCTTT | CACEPLGDTGDKLIF
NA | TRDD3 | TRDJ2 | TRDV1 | TGTGCTCTTGGGGAACTTGGGGACCGCCCCGGTCACTGGGGGATACTAGCACAACTCTTCTTT | CALGELGDRPGHWGILAQLFF
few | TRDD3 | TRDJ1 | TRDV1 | TGTGCTCTTGGGGAAGGACCTACCCTCTCTACTGGGGGATACGCGCCCGATAAACTCATCTTT | CALGEGPTLSTGGYAPDKLIF
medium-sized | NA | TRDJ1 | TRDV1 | TGTGCTCTAACGCCTTTTCTCCCTTACTGGGTCAAACTCATCTTT | CALTPFLPYWVKLIF
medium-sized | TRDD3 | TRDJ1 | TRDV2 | TGTGCCTGTGACACTGGGGGATACCCCAGGGATAAACTCATCTTT | CACDTGGYPRDKLIF
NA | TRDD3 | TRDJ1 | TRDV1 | TGTGCTCTTGGGGGCACGTGGGACTGGGGGATACGTGGGTACACCGATAAACTCATCTTT | CALGGTWDWGIRGYTDKLIF
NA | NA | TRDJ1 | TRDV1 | TGTGCTCTTGGGGAACGTCCCCCCTCTTACTGGGTGTACACCGATAAACTCATCTTT | CALGERPPSYWVYTDKLIF
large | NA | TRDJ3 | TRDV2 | TGTGCCTGTGACACCTGGGACACCCGACAGATGTTTTTC | CACDTWDTRQMFF
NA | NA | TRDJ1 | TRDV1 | TGTGCTCTTGGGGAACGGCCCTTTCGGTTCCCGCCTAGGAAGACCGATAAACTCATCTTT | CALGERPFRFPPRKTDKLIF
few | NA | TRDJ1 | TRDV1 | TGTGCTCTTGGGGAACTTAAAGAGCCCAAAAGACTCATCTTT | CALGELKEPKRLIF
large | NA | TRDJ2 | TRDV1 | TGTGCTCTTGGCCTCGGGGATTTGACAGCACAACTCTTCTTT | CALGLGDLTAQLFF
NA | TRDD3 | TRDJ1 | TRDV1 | TGTGCTCTTGGGGTCTTCCGTTCCTCCTGGGGGATCGACACCGATAAACTCATCTTT | CALGVFRSSWGIDTDKLIF
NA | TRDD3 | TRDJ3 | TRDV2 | TGTGCCTGTGACTCCCTAGTACTGGGGGCCGGCTCCTGGGACACCCGACAGATGTTTTTC | CACDSLVLGAGSWDTRQMFF
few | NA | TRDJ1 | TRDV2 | TGTGCCTGTGACACCGTAGGTGGGGGTTCGTACACCGATAAACTCATCTTT | CACDTVGGGSYTDKLIF
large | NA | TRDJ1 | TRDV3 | TGTGCCTACCTTTCCTACAGGGGGGAAATGTACACCGATAAACTCATCTTT | CAYLSYRGEMYTDKLIF
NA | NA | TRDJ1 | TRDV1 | TGTGCTCTTGGGGAAGAAGGGGGGCTGGGGATCCGAATAATATACACCGATAAACTCATCTTT | CALGEEGGLGIRIIYTDKLIF
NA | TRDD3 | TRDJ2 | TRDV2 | TGTGCCTGTGACACCGTGGGGGATACAACAGCACAACTCTTCTTT | CACDTVGDTTAQLFF
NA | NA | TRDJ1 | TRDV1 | TGTGCTCTTGGGGAACGTTCCTACGCCGGGGGAGCGACCACCGATAAACTCATCTTT | CALGERSYAGGATTDKLIF
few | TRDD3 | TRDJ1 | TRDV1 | TGTGCTCTTGGGGAACTGGGGGATACTCACACCGATAAACTCATCTTT | CALGELGDTHTDKLIF
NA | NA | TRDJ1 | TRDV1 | TGTGCTCTTGGGGAAGGGCCTTCCTTCACTTGGGGGTTGATTCGCACCGATAAACTCATCTTT | CALGEGPSFTWGLIRTDKLIF
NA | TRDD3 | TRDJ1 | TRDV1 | TGTGCTCTTGGGGAACTCCTTTACTGGGGGATGCCCCGAGGAAACACCGATAAACTCATCTTT | CALGELLYWGMPRGNTDKLIF
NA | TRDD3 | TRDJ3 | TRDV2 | TGTGCCTGTGACTATCTCCTTGGTGGGGGAAGCTCCTGGGACACCCGACAGATGTTTTTC | CACDYLLGGGSSWDTRQMFF
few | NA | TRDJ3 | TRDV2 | TGTGCCTGTGACATCCCCTCTTCCTGGGGGGCGAGCTCCTGGGACACCCGACAGATGTTTTTC | CACDIPSSWGASSWDTRQMFF
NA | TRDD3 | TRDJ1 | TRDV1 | TGTGCTCTTGGGGAACTAGTAACCCTTCTACTGGGGGATACGGAACTCATCTTT | CALGELVTLLLGDTELIF
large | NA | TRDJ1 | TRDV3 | TGTGCCTTTACCGTTAGGAGGTGGGGAAGACTCATCTTT | CAFTVRRWGRLIF
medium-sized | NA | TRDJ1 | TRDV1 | TGTGCTCTTGGGGAATCTCCGGGGGAAGAGAATAAACTCATCTTT | CALGESPGEENKLIF
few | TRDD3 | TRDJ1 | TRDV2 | TGTGCCTGTGAGCTACTGGGGGATGCCCACACCGATAAACTCATCTTT | CACELLGDAHTDKLIF
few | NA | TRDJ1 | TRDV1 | TGTGCTCTTGGGGAGAGGCCTTCCTACACCTGGGGGATTAGGGCCGATAAACTCATCTTT | CALGERPSYTWGIRADKLIF
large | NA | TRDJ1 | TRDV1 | TGTGCTCTCCCTCCTCACCCTGGAGGAAGGGGGACCCTTCCCAGGGCGAAACTCATCTTT | CALPPHPGGRGTLPRAKLIF
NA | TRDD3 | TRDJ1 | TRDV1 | TGTGCTCTTGGGAGACAATCCCCTAATCCCCTGGGGGATACGCGGAGGGGGCTTGGGGAGTCCATCACCGATAAACTCATCTTT | CALGRQSPNPLGDTRRGLGESITDKLIF
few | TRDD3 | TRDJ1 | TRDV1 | TGTGCTCTTGGGGACGGCCTTCCTCCCCGGAGGGGTTGTTGGGGGATACCTGGGACCGATAAACTCATCTTT | CALGDGLPPRRGCWGIPGTDKLIF
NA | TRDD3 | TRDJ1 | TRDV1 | TGTGCTCTTGGGGAAGTTCGGCAAGGGTTCCTCCCACTGGGGGAGTACACCGATAAACTCATCTTT | CALGEVRQGFLPLGEYTDKLIF
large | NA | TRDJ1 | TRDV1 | TGTGCTCTGGCCCCAGGCGAGGCGTTGGGGGTCGCCGATAAACTCATCTTT | CALAPGEALGVADKLIF
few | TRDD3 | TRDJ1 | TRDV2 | TGTGCCTGTGACACGGCCGTACTGGGGGATTGGTACACCGATAAACTCATCTTT | CACDTAVLGDWYTDKLIF
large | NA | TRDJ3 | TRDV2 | TGTGCCTGTGACACCGTACGGGGGGAGAACCCCTGGGACACCCGACAGATGTTTTTC | CACDTVRGENPWDTRQMFF
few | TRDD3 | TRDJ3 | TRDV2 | TGTGCCTGTGACAAACTGGGGGATAGCTCCTGGGACACCCGACAGATGTTTTTC | CACDKLGDSSWDTRQMFF
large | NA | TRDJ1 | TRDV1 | TGTGCTCTTGGGGACGGGCCTTCCTACGGCTGGGGGATAGTACACACCGATAAACTCATCTTT | CALGDGPSYGWGIVHTDKLIF
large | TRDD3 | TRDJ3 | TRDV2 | TGTGCCTGTGACATACTGGGGGATTCTAGCTCCTGGGACACCCGACAGATGTTTTTC | CACDILGDSSSWDTRQMFF